The count of the clone carrying this T cell receptor beta chain is one. This entry belongs to a study of blood T cell repertoires in COVID-19. In the source study's methods: Amplification from reference gene primers served as the basis for estimated nucleated cell counts. Clones were sequenced by immunoSEQ multiplex PCR, and TCRdb holds only the in-frame ones, with some missing. V and J calls plus clone size are reproduced from that table; the DNA served to infer D and trimming. Of 90,000 to 120,000 clones in the sample, around 87% were seen once. CDR3 length equals 17 residues. Germline lookup yields CDR1 MDHEN and CDR2 SYDVKM. V shed 1 base and J shed 0 bases, with 13 bases lying between them.

Sequenced: peripheral blood. The chain joins TRBV28 to TRBJ2-4, with D possibly being TRBD2 (6 bases). This sequence was found in a man between 50 and 59 years old with acute or convalescent COVID-19. The CDR3 DNA is TGTGCCAGCAGTTTATCAACCGGGACTTTAGCCAAAAACATTCAGTACTTC. Protein sequence: CASSLSTGTLAKNIQYF.